These T cell receptor beta chains were read from a single sample in a study of beta chain features in type 1 diabetes. The table came from immunoSEQ multiplex PCR; TCRdb's copy has only in-frame clones and leaves some out. The sample holds about 650,000 clones, under 15% seen once. The specimen was naive CD4+ T cells from blood. These receptors all stem from a man in his thirties or forties with type 1 diabetes. CDR3s include the opening cysteine and the closing phenylalanine or tryptophan. A D gene is named only where the DNA matches it firmly. Clone size is not always given. Where it is, it says once, few, many or a class for expanded clones.

d_gene | j_gene | abundance | v_gene | CDR3nt | CDR3aa
- | TRBJ2-7 | - | TRBV18 | TGTGCCAGCTCACCATATGAGGGGTCCTACGAGCAGTACTTC | CASSPYEGSYEQYF
- | TRBJ1-3 | few | TRBV4-1 | TGCGCCAGCAGCCCATCTTTTCGGACAGAGAACTCTGGAAACACCATATATTTT | CASSPSFRTENSGNTIYF
- | TRBJ1-3 | few | TRBV4-2 | TGTGCCAGCAGCCAGGAGACGGGCACCTCCTCTGGAAACACCATATATTTT | CASSQETGTSSGNTIYF
TRBD1 | TRBJ1-6 | - | TRBV7-8 | TGTGCCAGCAGCTTTCTCGACAGGGGGATCACACCCCTCCACTTT | CASSFLDRGITPLHF
- | TRBJ1-1 | - | TRBV7-9 | TGTGCCGGAGTCAGGACAGTGAACACTGAAGCTTTCTTT | CAGVRTVNTEAFF
- | TRBJ2-3 | - | TRBV7-2 | TGTGCCAGCCATGAGTCGTTTGTGGGTACGCAGTATTTT | CASHESFVGTQYF
- | TRBJ2-2 | - | TRBV7-9 | TGTGCCAGCAGCTTCGGGGGGAACACCGGGGAGCTGTTTTTT | CASSFGGNTGELFF
TRBD1 | TRBJ2-7 | - | TRBV27 | TGTGCCAGCAGCAGCCTGGCAGGGGGCTTCAACGAGCAGTACTTC | CASSSLAGGFNEQYF
- | TRBJ1-1 | - | TRBV29-1 | TGCAGCGTAGGCCGTCAACCGAACACTGAAGCTTTCTTT | CSVGRQPNTEAFF
- | TRBJ1-4 | - | TRBV5-1 | TGCGCCAGCAGCTCCCAACGAGGAAGGGATGAAAAACTGTTTTTT | CASSSQRGRDEKLFF
- | TRBJ1-1 | - | TRBV19 | TGTGCCAGTAGTAGGAGTCTGGAGATTAACACTGAAGCTTTCTTT | CASSRSLEINTEAFF
- | TRBJ2-1 | few | TRBV29-1 | TGCAGCGTCCGGGGCTGGGATTACAATGAGCAGTTCTTC | CSVRGWDYNEQFF
- | TRBJ2-1 | - | TRBV7-9 | TGTGCCAGCAGCTTATTCCAGACCTCCTATTTCTTC | CASSLFQTSYFF
- | TRBJ1-4 | - | TRBV28 | TGTGCCAGCGGGTTGGCCCCGAATGAAAAACTGTTTTTT | CASGLAPNEKLFF
- | TRBJ2-5 | few | TRBV18 | TGTGCCAGCTCAATCCAGGGGTCTCGGGAGACCCAGTACTTC | CASSIQGSRETQYF
- | TRBJ2-5 | few | TRBV28 | TGTGCCAGCAGCTCCGGACCGGGTGGTCACTTC | CASSSGPGGHF
- | TRBJ1-2 | - | TRBV2 | TGTGCCAGCAGTGAAGCCCAGGCGAACTATGGCTACACCTTC | CASSEAQANYGYTF
TRBD1 | TRBJ1-2 | few | TRBV27 | TGTGCCAGCAGTTTACAGGGGGCAAGTGGCTACACCTTC | CASSLQGASGYTF
- | TRBJ2-5 | - | TRBV7-2 | TGTGCCAGCAGCTTCCCGGAGGGCCAGACCCAGTACTTC | CASSFPEGQTQYF
TRBD1 | TRBJ1-2 | - | TRBV28 | TGTGCCAGCAGTCCCTCGGGACAGGGGTATGGCTACACCTTC | CASSPSGQGYGYTF
- | TRBJ1-2 | - | TRBV4-3 | TGCGCCAGCAGCCAATCACAAGCAGGGATGGATGGCTACACCTTC | CASSQSQAGMDGYTF
- | TRBJ2-3 | - | TRBV29-1 | TGCAGCGTTGACTCGTCCCAGACAGATACGCAGTATTTT | CSVDSSQTDTQYF
TRBD1 | TRBJ1-5 | few | TRBV2 | TGTGCCAGCAGTGACAGGGGGCTTCAGCCCCAGCATTTT | CASSDRGLQPQHF
TRBD1 | TRBJ2-2 | - | TRBV11-3 | TGTGCCAGCCGCCGACAGGGTGACACCGGGGAGCTGTTTTTT | CASRRQGDTGELFF
TRBD1 | TRBJ2-6 | - | TRBV5-1 | TGCGCCAGCAGCGGGACAGGGAACCCTAGATCGGCCAACGTCCTGACTTTC | CASSGTGNPRSANVLTF
TRBD2 | TRBJ2-3 | - | TRBV11-3 | TGTGCCAGCAGCTTAGTGGGCCTAGCGGCCTCAGATACGCAGTATTTT | CASSLVGLAASDTQYF